The subject of this entry is one T cell receptor beta chain. A read error may account for a junction end that differs from germline. These data are taken from a study of blood T cells in healthy people across ages. Primers used in a second PCR of roughly 6 to 11 cycles were a sample-barcoded 5' primer and a J-beta primer mix. TCRdb re-called the 5' RACE reads through MiXCR, storing one row per CDR3 protein. The table lists fewer than 2,000,000 distinct CDR3 sequences, 30% to 40% of them singletons, with about 10% in the top ten. Germline CDR1 reads SEHNR; CDR2 reads FQNEAQ (reference sequence). The CDR3 loop spans 13 amino acids.

The chain couples TRBV7-9 to TRBJ1-1; the D is unclear. Sequenced: blood. This TCR derives from a woman in her twenties or thirties in good health. The CDR3 protein is CASSFGGNAEAFF. In DNA, the CDR3 is TGTGCCAGCAGCTTTGGCGGGAACGCTGAAGCTTTCTTT.